One sample yielded the 25 T cell receptor beta chains listed below, sequenced in a study of T cells in Graves' hyperthyroidism and ophthalmopathy (dated by TCRdb to the late 2010s). The library was obtained by multiplex PCR. This sample was sequenced with an Illumina HiSeq 2000. TCR beta CDR3 regions were amplified from RNA transcripts. For the first round of RT-PCR on the TCR CDR3, the HTBI primer set was used together with the Qiagen OneStep RT-PCR kit. The raw public data were reprocessed by TCRdb itself: fastp quality trimming at Q25, MiXCR clonotype calling, in-frame beta chains only. One record per CDR3 amino acid sequence lists the most common genes and DNA. The sample records 400,000 to 500,000 distinct CDR3 sequences, roughly 14% of which are singletons. Approximately 13% of the sample is in the top ten clones. Sequencing was done on a sample of blood. These receptors originate from a man between 18 and 35 years old with Graves' ophthalmopathy.

On this clonotype: It may be a read error: a sequence one base away is much more abundant. J is TRBJ1-1 and V is TRBV29-1, with D maybe TRBD1 (5 bases). The germline CDR1 and CDR2 sequences are SQVTM and ANQGSEA. The CDR3 runs to 15 residues. The DNA for the CDR3 is TGCAGCGTTTCGACACGTCTCCGACAGAACACTGGAGCTTTCTTT. Protein sequence: CSVSTRLRQNTGAFF. Based on the CDR3 plus reference TRBV29-1 and TRBJ1-1, the full variable domain is SAVISQKPSRDICQRGTSLTIQCQVDSQVTMMFWYRQQPGQSLTLIATANQGSEATYESGFVIDKFPISRPNLTFSTLTVSNMSPEDSSIYLCSVSTRLRQNTGAFFGQGTRLTVV.

The table lists this clonotype with many counts. CDR3 nucleotides: TGTGCCAGCAGTTACCGGGGTCTAGCGCCCCAAGAGACCCAGTACTTC. Residues: CASSYRGLAPQETQYF. The chain is built from TRBV6-5 and TRBJ2-5; weak D call: TRBD2 (6 bases). V lost 2 bases and J 1 base, leaving 14 bases between the germline ends. This CDR3 is 16 amino acids long. CDR1 and CDR2 (germline): MNHEY, SVGAGI.

This clonotype was counted at least ten times. The rearrangement links TRBV20-1 to TRBJ1-1, with 7 bases lining up with TRBD1. This CDR3 is built from 14 residues. Germline trimming cut 1 base from V and 4 bases from J; bases unmatched to any gene: 6. Germline V gives CDR1 DFQATT, CDR2 SNEGSKA (reference sequence). CDR3 loop: CSARGQGGVTEAFF. In DNA form, the CDR3 reads TGCAGTGCTAGAGGTCAAGGGGGCGTCACTGAAGCTTTCTTT.

This clonotype was found many times. The chain combines TRBV12-3 or TRBV12-4 with TRBJ1-2; 12 bases align to TRBD1. With V trimmed by 5 bases and J by 4 bases, 14 bases remained unmatched. The length of the CDR3 is 18 residues. The CDR3 region has the DNA TGTGCCAGCAGTCGCGTGGGACAGGGGGCTAAACTCGGCTATGGCTACACCTTC. This gives the protein CASSRVGQGAKLGYGYTF.

This clonotype was recorded many times. The V call is TRBV10-2, the J call TRBJ1-2; D ambiguous. The CDR3 is 12 residues long. Per the germline V gene, CDR1 is WSHSY and CDR2 is SAAADI. V dropped 3 bases and J dropped 1 base, with 3 bases sitting between them. CDR3 residues: CASSDNNYGYTF. For the CDR3, the DNA is TGCGCCAGCAGTGACAATAACTATGGCTACACCTTC.

This clonotype has at least ten counts. The chain combines TRBV3-1 with TRBJ1-1; 9 bases fit TRBD1. CDR1 and CDR2 from the germline V gene are LGHDT and YNNKEL (reference sequence). This CDR3 region has 14 residues. V lost 5 bases to trimming and J lost 1 base; unmatched junction nucleotides: 2. The CDR3 DNA follows: TGTGCCAGCAGCATACAGGGGGCGAACACTGAAGCTTTCTTT. The encoded protein is CASSIQGANTEAFF. Supplemented by reference TRBV3-1 and TRBJ1-1, the full variable domain reads DTAVSQTPKYLVTQMGNDKSIKCEQNLGHDTMYWYKQDSKKFLKIMFSYNNKELIINETVPNRFSPKSPDKAHLNLHINSLELGDSAVYFCASSIQGANTEAFFGQGTRLTVV.

Points on this clonotype: Because the CDR3 is missing its conserved closing phenylalanine or tryptophan, this is likely a read error. This chain links TRBV25-1 with TRBJ2-7, with 11 bases that match TRBD2. V trimming: 10 bases; J trimming: 0 bases; junction bases outside the gene matches: 2. Per germline, CDR1 MGHDK and CDR2 SYGVNS. The CDR3 consists of 13 residues. CDR3 loop: CATGLAGSYEQYL. The CDR3 nucleotides read TGTGCCACCGGACTAGCGGGCTCCTACGAGCAGTACCTC.

In its sample, this clonotype was seen many times. The chain has TRBV7-2 and TRBJ2-7; 8 bases match TRBD1. Germline CDR1 SGHTA, CDR2 FQGNSA. The CDR3 totals 15 residues. The V and J ends lost 2 bases and 6 bases, in that order; junction bases with no gene match: 9. CDR3 protein: CASSLLVGQEVEQYF. The CDR3 DNA sequence: TGTGCCAGCAGCTTATTAGTGGGACAGGAGGTCGAGCAGTACTTC.

This chain uses TRBV30 with TRBJ2-3, with 12 bases fitting TRBD2. The CDR3 totals 17 residues. V lost 0 bases and J lost 5; bases outside the gene matches: 9. CDR1 and CDR2 (germline): GTSNPN, SVGIG (reference sequence). The CDR3 coding sequence is TGTGCCTGGAGTGTACGGTGGACTAGCGGGGCCGTAGATACGCAGTATTTT. It encodes CAWSVRWTSGAVDTQYF.

This clonotype was seen many times. The chain links TRBV11-2 to TRBJ1-4, with 11 bases lining up with TRBD1. This CDR3 contains 13 residues. Germline V gene sequence: CDR1 SGHAT, CDR2 FQNNGV. The V gene end was trimmed by 10 bases and the J gene end by 7 bases; junction bases not matched to a gene: 5. The CDR3 is CATPGTGGEKLFF. CDR3 DNA: TGTGCCACACCCGGGACAGGGGGTGAAAAACTGTTTTTT.

This clonotype was recorded many times. The chain joins TRBV2 to TRBJ2-7; D assignment may be TRBD1 or TRBD2 (5 bases each). The CDR3 runs to 16 residues. In germline, CDR1 is SNHLY, CDR2 FYNNEI. The germline V and J ends were trimmed by 5 bases and 0 bases, with 17 bases remaining between them. The CDR3 loop reads CASSHHGTASSYEQYF. CDR3 DNA sequence: TGTGCCAGCAGTCACCACGGGACGGCGAGCTCCTACGAGCAGTACTTC.

V is TRBV7-2 and J is TRBJ2-2; D is perhaps TRBD1 (6 bases). Germline V gene data show CDR1 as SGHTA and CDR2 as FQGNSA. The germline V and J ends were trimmed by 5 bases and 3 bases, with 13 bases remaining between them. This CDR3 contains 15 residues. The CDR3 protein is CASSAGRGYTGELFF. In DNA, the CDR3 is TGTGCCAGCAGCGCGGGTAGGGGGTACACCGGGGAGCTGTTTTTT.

This clonotype was seen ten or more times. This chain links TRBV13 with TRBJ2-7; D might be TRBD1 (6 bases). Germline CDR1 PRHDT, CDR2 FYEKMQ (reference sequence). V gave up 6 bases and J gave up 1 base, with 10 bases separating them. This CDR3 comprises 13 residues. CDR3 in amino acids: CASSSTGSYEQYF. The CDR3 nucleotides read TGTGCCAGCAGTTCGACAGGATCCTACGAGCAGTACTTC.

The table lists this clonotype with many counts. This sequence joins TRBV5-8 and TRBJ2-5; a possible D gene is TRBD2 (7 bases). With 1 base removed from V and 5 bases from J, the gap between germline ends came to 12 bases. CDR3 length: 14 amino acids. Germline assignment: CDR1 SGHTS and CDR2 YDEGEE. CDR3 in DNA: TGTGCCAGCAGCTTGTGGCGGGGGCTCGAGACCCAGTACTTC. Translation: CASSLWRGLETQYF.

Remarks on this clonotype: A much larger clone sits a single nucleotide away, making a read error possible. The chain employs TRBV3-1 and TRBJ1-5, with no clear D. Looked up from germline, CDR1 is LGHDT and CDR2 is YNNKEL (reference sequence). This CDR3 comprises 13 residues. V lost 5 bases and J lost 3, with 8 bases in between. The chain's CDR3 is CASSTQPNQPQHF. CDR3 coding DNA: TGTGCCAGCAGCACCCAGCCCAATCAGCCCCAGCATTTT.

This clonotype was seen many times. This chain connects TRBV12-5 to TRBJ2-7; D unresolved. Per germline, CDR1 LGHNT and CDR2 FRNRAP. The V end lost 4 bases, the J end lost 4 bases, and 11 bases lay between the germline ends. The CDR3 length is 13 residues. CDR3 DNA sequence: TGTGCTAGTGGTTCCCAGGTAGAATACGAGCAGTACTTC. Translating it yields CASGSQVEYEQYF.

The chain employs TRBV5-4 and TRBJ2-5; no reliable D call. The CDR3 sequence is 13 residues long. V lost 2 bases and J lost 5, with 10 bases in between. Germline CDR1 reads SGHNT; CDR2 reads YYREEE (reference sequence). CDR3 nucleotide sequence: TGTGCCAGCAGCTTTGGGCAGCAGGAGACCCAGTACTTC. Amino acid sequence: CASSFGQQETQYF.

This clonotype was observed at least ten times. CDR3: CSARSYGVAKNIQYF. In nucleotides, the CDR3 is TGCAGTGCTCGATCTTACGGAGTAGCCAAAAACATTCAGTACTTC. The J gene is TRBJ2-4, the V gene TRBV20-1; D remains ambiguous. The CDR3 is 15 residues long. The germline V gene has CDR1 DFQATT and CDR2 SNEGSKA (reference sequence). Trimming took off 5 bases at V and 0 bases at J, with 14 bases between the two ends.

This rearrangement joins TRBV12-3 or TRBV12-4 to TRBJ1-1; tentatively, D is TRBD1 (5 bases). CDR3 length equals 14 residues. V lost 6 bases, J lost 0 bases, and 11 bases lay in between. The CDR3 nucleotides are TGTGCCAGCAGGGGGGGAGTAGTGAACACTGAAGCTTTCTTT. Amino acids: CASRGGVVNTEAFF.

This clonotype turned up a few times. The rearrangement joins TRBV12-3 or TRBV12-4 to TRBJ2-2, with D possibly matching TRBD2 (6 bases). The V end lost 7 bases, the J end lost 4 bases, and 7 bases lay between the germline ends. The CDR3 runs to 12 residues. DNA of the CDR3: TGTGCCAGCATGGGGGGCACCGGGGAGCTGTTTTTT. Its protein is CASMGGTGELFF.

The sample holds many counts of this clonotype. The chain employs TRBV7-2 and TRBJ2-7, with D perhaps matching TRBD2 (7 bases). Germline CDR1 reads SGHTA; CDR2 reads FQGNSA. The CDR3 is made up of 16 amino acids. The germline V and J ends were trimmed by 4 bases and 1 base, with 17 bases remaining between them. The CDR3 spells CASSWGGAGPSYEQYF. The CDR3 DNA reads as TGTGCCAGCAGCTGGGGGGGGGCCGGGCCTTCCTACGAGCAGTACTTC.

The V call is TRBV2, the J call TRBJ2-3, with TRBD2 identical over 7 bases. V shed 1 base and J 3 bases; nucleotides not matched to a gene: 4. CDR3 length equals 15 residues. Germline CDR1 is SNHLY and CDR2 is FYNNEI. The chain's CDR3 is CASSEGGAGTDTQYF. CDR3 nucleotide sequence: TGTGCCAGCAGTGAAGGGGGAGCGGGAACAGATACGCAGTATTTT.

This clonotype was seen more than once but under ten times. The germline gene is not matched at one end of the junction; a read error may be the cause. V usage is TRBV5-1 and J usage is TRBJ2-3; 10 bases line up with TRBD1. CDR3 length equals 14 residues. Germline CDR1 reads SGHRS; CDR2 reads YFSETQ. DNA for the CDR3: TGCGTCAGCAGCCGTGGACAGGGGGCAGATACGCAGTATTTT. Protein sequence: CVSSRGQGADTQYF. The full variable domain, in which reference TRBV5-1 and TRBJ2-3 provide the parts outside the CDR3, is KAGVTQTPRYLIKTRGQQVTLSCSPISGHRSVSWYQQTPGQGLQFLFEYFSETQRNKGNFPGRFSGRQFSNSRSEMNVSTLELGDSALYLCVSSRGQGADTQYFGPGTRLTVL.

The chain couples TRBV4-1 to TRBJ2-5; 8 bases match TRBD2. The trim removed 3 bases at V and 13 bases at J, leaving 7 bases unmatched. Per germline, CDR1 MGHRA and CDR2 YSYEKL. The CDR3 contains 12 residues. The CDR3 spells CASSQEAGDRYF. As DNA, the CDR3 is TGCGCCAGCAGCCAGGAAGCGGGGGACCGGTACTTC.

This clonotype was seen only a few times. The chain couples TRBV19 to TRBJ1-5; D call uncertain. V lost 4 bases and J 6 bases, leaving 7 bases between the germline ends. Germline V lookup: CDR1 LNHDA, CDR2 SQIVND (reference sequence). The CDR3 totals 12 residues. The CDR3 reads CASSKQVQPQHF. CDR3 coding DNA: TGTGCCAGTAGTAAGCAGGTTCAGCCCCAGCATTTT.